The 3 T cell receptor beta chains below all came from one sample that was sequenced in a study of blood T cell repertoires in COVID-19. Sequencing was performed with immunoSEQ multiplex PCR; in TCRdb, only in-frame clones are kept and a portion is missing. Of approximately 450,000 clones listed, over 75% are singletons. The sequencing sample was made of PBMCs or T cells enriched from blood (not recorded which). These receptors all come from a man aged 25-45 years who had recovered from COVID-19.

V gene TRBV2 combines with J gene TRBJ2-6, with TRBD2 as a possible D gene (6 bases). Trimming removed 4 bases from V and 3 bases from J, with 10 bases in between. Germline values: CDR1 SNHLY, CDR2 FYNNEI. The CDR3 extends over 15 amino acids. CDR3 loop: CASSAGVSGANVLTF. The CDR3 DNA reads as TGTGCCAGCAGTGCGGGAGTGAGTGGGGCCAACGTCCTGACTTTC.

The chain joins TRBV11-2 to TRBJ2-2, with TRBD1 matching 9 bases. Losses at the gene ends were 1 base for V and 4 bases for J; bases not matched to a gene: 7. The germline V gene encodes CDR1 SGHAT and CDR2 FQNNGV. The CDR3 extends over 17 amino acids. The chain's CDR3 is CASSLAPGQGGTGELFF. Here the CDR3 DNA reads TGTGCCAGCAGCTTAGCCCCGGGACAGGGTGGCACCGGGGAGCTGTTTTTT.

Only one count was recorded for this clone. V is TRBV3-1 (or the pseudogene TRBV3-2) and J is TRBJ1-5; D perhaps matches TRBD1 (6 bases). Germline V lookup: CDR1 LGHDT, CDR2 YNNKEL (reference sequence). V gave up 1 base and J gave up 5 bases, with 9 bases separating them. This CDR3 spans 14 amino acids. CDR3 region: CASSQGYRDQPQHF. The CDR3 nucleotides read TGTGCCAGCAGCCAAGGTTACAGGGATCAGCCCCAGCATTTT.